This T cell receptor beta chain was sequenced in a study of T cell changes during pregnancy in multiple sclerosis. Sequenced by immunoSEQ multiplex PCR; TCRdb stores in-frame clones only, minus some. The sample consists of some 64,000 clones, over 80% of them appearing once. V trimming: 0 bases; J trimming: 2 bases; junction bases outside the gene matches: 15. From germline, CDR1 is LNHNV and CDR2 YYDKDF (reference sequence). This CDR3 region has 20 residues. This specimen consisted of peripheral blood, obtained in the first trimester of pregnancy. This receptor was obtained from a female donor with multiple sclerosis, enrolled in a pregnancy study. This chain links TRBV15 with TRBJ2-7; 11 nucleotides line up with TRBD1. The chain's CDR3 is CATSRDGRTGGASPPYEQYF. CDR3 DNA: TGTGCCACCAGCAGAGATGGCCGGACAGGGGGCGCTTCCCCCCCCTACGAGCAGTACTTC.